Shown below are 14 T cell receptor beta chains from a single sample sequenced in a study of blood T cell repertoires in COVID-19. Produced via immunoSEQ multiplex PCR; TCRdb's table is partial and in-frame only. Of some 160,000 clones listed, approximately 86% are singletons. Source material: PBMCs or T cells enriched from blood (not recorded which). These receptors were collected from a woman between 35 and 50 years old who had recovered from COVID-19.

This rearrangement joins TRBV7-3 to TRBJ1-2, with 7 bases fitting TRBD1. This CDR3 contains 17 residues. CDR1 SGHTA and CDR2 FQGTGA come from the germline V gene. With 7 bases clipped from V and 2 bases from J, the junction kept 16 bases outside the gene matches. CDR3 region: CASNPSGDRLINYGYTF. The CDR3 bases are TGTGCCAGCAATCCAAGTGGGGACAGACTTATAAACTATGGCTACACCTTC.

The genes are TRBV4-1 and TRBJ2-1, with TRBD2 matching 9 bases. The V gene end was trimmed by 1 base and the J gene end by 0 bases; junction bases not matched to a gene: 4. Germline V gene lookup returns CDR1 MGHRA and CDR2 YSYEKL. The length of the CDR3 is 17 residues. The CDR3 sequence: CASSQGSGRSSYNEQFF. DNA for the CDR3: TGCGCCAGCAGCCAAGGGAGCGGGAGGAGCTCCTACAATGAGCAGTTCTTC.

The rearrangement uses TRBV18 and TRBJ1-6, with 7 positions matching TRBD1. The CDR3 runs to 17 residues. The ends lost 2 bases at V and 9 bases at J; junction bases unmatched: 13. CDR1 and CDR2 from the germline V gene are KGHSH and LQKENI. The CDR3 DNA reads TGTGCCAGCTCACCAGAGAGACAGGGATTAGATTTTTCACCCCTCCACTTT. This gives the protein CASSPERQGLDFSPLHF.

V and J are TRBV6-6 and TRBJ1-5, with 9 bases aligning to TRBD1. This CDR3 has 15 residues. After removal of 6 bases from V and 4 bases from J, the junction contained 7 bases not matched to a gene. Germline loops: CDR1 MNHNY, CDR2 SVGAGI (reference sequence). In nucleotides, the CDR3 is TGTGCCAGCAGAACCTGGACAGGGGATAATCAGCCCCAGCATTTT. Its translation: CASRTWTGDNQPQHF.

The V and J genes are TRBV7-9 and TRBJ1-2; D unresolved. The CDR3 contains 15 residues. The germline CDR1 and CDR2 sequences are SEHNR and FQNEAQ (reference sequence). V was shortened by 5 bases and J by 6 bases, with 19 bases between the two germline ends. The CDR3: CASSPREGLPNGYTF. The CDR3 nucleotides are TGTGCCAGCAGCCCACGCGAGGGTTTACCGAATGGCTACACCTTC.

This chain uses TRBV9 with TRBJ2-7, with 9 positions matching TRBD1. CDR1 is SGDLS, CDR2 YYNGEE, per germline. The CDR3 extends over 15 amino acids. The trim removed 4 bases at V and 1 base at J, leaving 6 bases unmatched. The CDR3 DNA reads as TGTGCCAGCAGCCCTACAGGGGGCAATTCCTACGAGCAGTACTTC. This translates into CASSPTGGNSYEQYF.

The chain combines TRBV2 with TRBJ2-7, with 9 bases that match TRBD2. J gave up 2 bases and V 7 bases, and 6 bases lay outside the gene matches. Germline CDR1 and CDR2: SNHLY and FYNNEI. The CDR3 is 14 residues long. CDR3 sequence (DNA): TGTGCCAGCACCCTTAGCGGGAGCGCCTACGAGCAGTACTTC. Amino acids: CASTLSGSAYEQYF.

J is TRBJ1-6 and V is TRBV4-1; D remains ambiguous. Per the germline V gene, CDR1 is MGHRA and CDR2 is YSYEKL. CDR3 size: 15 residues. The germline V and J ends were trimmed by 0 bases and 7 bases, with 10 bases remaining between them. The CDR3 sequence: CASSQEGRRNSPLHF. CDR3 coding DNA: TGCGCCAGCAGCCAAGAGGGGAGAAGGAATTCACCCCTCCACTTT.

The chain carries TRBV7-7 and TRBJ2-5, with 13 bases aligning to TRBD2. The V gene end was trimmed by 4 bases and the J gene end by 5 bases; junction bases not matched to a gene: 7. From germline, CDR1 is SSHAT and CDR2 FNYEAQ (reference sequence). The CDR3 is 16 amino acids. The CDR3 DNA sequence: TGTGCCAGCAGCTCTGGGACTAGCGGGACCTTGGAGACCCAGTACTTC. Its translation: CASSSGTSGTLETQYF.

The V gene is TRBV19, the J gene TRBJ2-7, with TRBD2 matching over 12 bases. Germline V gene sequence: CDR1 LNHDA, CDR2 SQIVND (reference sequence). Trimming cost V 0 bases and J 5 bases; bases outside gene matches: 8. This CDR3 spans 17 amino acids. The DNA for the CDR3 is TGTGCCAGTAGTATAGAACCTCTAGCGGGAGGGTCCCACGAGCAGTACTTC. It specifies CASSIEPLAGGSHEQYF.

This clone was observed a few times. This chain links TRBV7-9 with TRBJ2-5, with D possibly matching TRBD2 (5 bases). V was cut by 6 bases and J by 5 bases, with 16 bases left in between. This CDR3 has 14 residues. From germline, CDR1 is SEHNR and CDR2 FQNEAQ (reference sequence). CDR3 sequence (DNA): TGTGCCAGCAGTTCCGAGGGTGCATTCGAGACCCAGTACTTC. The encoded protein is CASSSEGAFETQYF.

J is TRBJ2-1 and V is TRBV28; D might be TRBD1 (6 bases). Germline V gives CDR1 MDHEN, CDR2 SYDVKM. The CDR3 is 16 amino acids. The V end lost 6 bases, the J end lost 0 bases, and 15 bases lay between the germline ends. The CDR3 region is CASSRYRANSYNEQFF. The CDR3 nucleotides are TGTGCCAGCAGCCGTTACAGGGCCAACTCCTACAATGAGCAGTTCTTC.

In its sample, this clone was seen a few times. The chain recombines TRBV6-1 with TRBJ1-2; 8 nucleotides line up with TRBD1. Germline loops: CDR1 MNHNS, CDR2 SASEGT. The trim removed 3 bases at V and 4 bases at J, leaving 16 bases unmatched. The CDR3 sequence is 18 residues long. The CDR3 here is CASSEDRDRPGGSYGYTF. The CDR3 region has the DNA TGTGCCAGCAGTGAGGACCGGGACAGGCCGGGAGGCTCCTATGGCTACACCTTC.

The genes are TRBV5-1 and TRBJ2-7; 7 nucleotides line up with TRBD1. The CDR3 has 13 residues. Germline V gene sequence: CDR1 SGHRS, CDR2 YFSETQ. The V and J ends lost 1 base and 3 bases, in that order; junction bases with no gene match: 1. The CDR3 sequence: CASSLPGGYEQYF. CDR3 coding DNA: TGCGCCAGCAGCTTGCCAGGGGGCTACGAGCAGTACTTC. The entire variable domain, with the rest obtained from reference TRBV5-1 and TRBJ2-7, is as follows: KAGVTQTPRYLIKTRGQQVTLSCSPISGHRSVSWYQQTPGQGLQFLFEYFSETQRNKGNFPGRFSGRQFSNSRSEMNVSTLELGDSALYLCASSLPGGYEQYFGPGTRLTVT.